A selection of T cell receptor beta chains follows, all from one sample in a study of blood T cell repertoires in COVID-19. Data came from immunoSEQ multiplex PCR; TCRdb stores just in-frame clones and leaves some out. The sample includes around 300,000 clones, 85% to 90% seen only once; the top ten take 3.7%. Sequenced material: peripheral blood. Every receptor here comes from a woman in her 40s with acute or convalescent COVID-19. The CDR3 runs from the conserved cysteine through the conserved F or W. The D gene is left open where the match is weak. A clone size is listed for some rows: how often the clone was seen (once, few, many), or a class if it is expanded.

TRBV2	NA	TRBJ1-2	NA	TGTGCCAGCAGTGAAGAGGATCCGGGGAGGGGCTATGGCTACACCTTC	CASSEEDPGRGYGYTF
TRBV10-3	few	TRBJ1-2	NA	TGTGCCATCGGGAGTGGCTACACCTTC	CAIGSGYTF
TRBV27	NA	TRBJ1-1	TRBD1	TGTGCCAGCAGTTTGTCAGGGGGCGACACTGAAGCTTTCTTT	CASSLSGGDTEAFF
TRBV11-2	once	TRBJ1-2	NA	TGTGCCAGCAGCCCTCCCTCTACAGCACCCTATGGCTACACCTTC	CASSPPSTAPYGYTF
TRBV7-2	NA	TRBJ1-3	TRBD1	TGTGCCAGCAGCCAGGGACAGGGAAGAGGAAACACCATATATTTT	CASSQGQGRGNTIYF
TRBV5-5	NA	TRBJ1-1	NA	TGTGCCAGCAAGAAACAGGGTCCGGGTGAAGCTTTCTTT	CASKKQGPGEAFF
TRBV18	NA	TRBJ1-2	TRBD1	TGTGCCAGCTCACCTCCCGGGACAGGGGGCGCCATAAGAACCTTC	CASSPPGTGGAIRTF
TRBV27	NA	TRBJ1-1	NA	TGTGCCAGCAGTTTTCCCGGAGGGGCCACTGAAGCTTTCTTT	CASSFPGGATEAFF
TRBV9	NA	TRBJ1-3	TRBD1	TGTGCCAGCGACGGGGGACAGGGCTCTGGAAACACCATATATTTT	CASDGGQGSGNTIYF
TRBV30	NA	TRBJ2-1	NA	TGTGCCTGGAGTGTAATAGATCCCCAGTTCTTC	CAWSVIDPQFF
TRBV5-1	NA	TRBJ2-1	NA	TGCGCCAGCAGCTTGTACCCTCGGATAGCGGCTTCCTACAATGAGCAGTTCTTC	CASSLYPRIAASYNEQFF
TRBV18	NA	TRBJ2-4	NA	TGTGCCAGCTCACGCCGGACGGGGGAGGCACCAGCCAAAAACATTCAGTACTTC	CASSRRTGEAPAKNIQYF
TRBV5-1	NA	TRBJ1-1	TRBD1	TGCGCCAGCAGCTTCTCGGGACAGGGGGACACTGAAGCTTTCTTT	CASSFSGQGDTEAFF
TRBV5-1	once	TRBJ1-6	NA	TGCGCCAGCAGGATTGACAGCCCCTATAATTCACCCCTCCACTTT	CASRIDSPYNSPLHF
TRBV10-3	NA	TRBJ1-5	TRBD1	TGTGCCATCACCCCAGGGGGCAGTCAGCCCCAGCATTTT	CAITPGGSQPQHF
TRBV11-2	NA	TRBJ1-2	TRBD1	TGTGCCAGCAGCCCGGCGGGACAGGGGGCGACCGGTGGCTACACCTTC	CASSPAGQGATGGYTF
TRBV6-4	NA	TRBJ1-6	TRBD1	TGTGCCAGCAGTGACGAGGGGACAGCCTCACCCCTCCACTTT	CASSDEGTASPLHF
TRBV6-4	once	TRBJ1-1	TRBD1	TGTGCCAGCAGTGACCGTCCCGACAGGGGCACTGAAGCTTTCTTT	CASSDRPDRGTEAFF
TRBV10-3	few	TRBJ1-2	NA	TGTGCCATCAGGGGGGCCAGGCTCAGGGACGTAGGCGGCTACACCTTC	CAIRGARLRDVGGYTF